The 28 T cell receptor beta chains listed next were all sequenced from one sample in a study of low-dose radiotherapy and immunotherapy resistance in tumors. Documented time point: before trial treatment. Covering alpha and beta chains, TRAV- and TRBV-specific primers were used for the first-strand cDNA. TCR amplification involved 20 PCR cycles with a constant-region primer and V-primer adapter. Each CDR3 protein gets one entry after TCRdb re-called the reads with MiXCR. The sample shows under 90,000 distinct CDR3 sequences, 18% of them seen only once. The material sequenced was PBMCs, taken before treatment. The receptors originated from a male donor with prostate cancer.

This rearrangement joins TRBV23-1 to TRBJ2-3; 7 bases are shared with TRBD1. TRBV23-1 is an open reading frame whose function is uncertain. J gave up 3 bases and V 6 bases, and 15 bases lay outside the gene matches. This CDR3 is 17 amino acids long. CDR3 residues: CASRATPGQKLTDTQYF. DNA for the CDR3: TGCGCCAGCAGGGCCACCCCGGGACAGAAACTAACAGATACGCAGTATTTT.

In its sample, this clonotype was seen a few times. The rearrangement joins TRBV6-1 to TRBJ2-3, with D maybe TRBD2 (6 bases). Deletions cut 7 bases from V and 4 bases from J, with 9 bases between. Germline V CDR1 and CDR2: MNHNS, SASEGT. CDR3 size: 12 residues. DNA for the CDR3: TGTGCCAGCATTCCGGGGGCAGATACGCAGTATTTT. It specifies CASIPGADTQYF.

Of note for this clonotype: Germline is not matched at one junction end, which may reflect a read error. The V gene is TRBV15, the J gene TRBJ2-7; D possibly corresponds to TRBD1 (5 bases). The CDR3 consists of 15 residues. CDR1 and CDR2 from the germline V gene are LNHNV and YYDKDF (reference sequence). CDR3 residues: CATSALRAGHHDQYF. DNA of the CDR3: TGTGCCACCAGCGCCCTAAGGGCAGGGCACCACGATCAGTACTTC.

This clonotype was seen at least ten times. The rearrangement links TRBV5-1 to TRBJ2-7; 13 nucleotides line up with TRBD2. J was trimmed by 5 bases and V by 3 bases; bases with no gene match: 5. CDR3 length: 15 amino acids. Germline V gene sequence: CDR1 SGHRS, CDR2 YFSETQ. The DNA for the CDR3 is TGCGCCAGCAGCTGGGGGACTAGCGGGGACCACGAGCAGTACTTC. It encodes CASSWGTSGDHEQYF. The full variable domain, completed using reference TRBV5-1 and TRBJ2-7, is KAGVTQTPRYLIKTRGQQVTLSCSPISGHRSVSWYQQTPGQGLQFLFEYFSETQRNKGNFPGRFSGRQFSNSRSEMNVSTLELGDSALYLCASSWGTSGDHEQYFGPGTRLTVT.

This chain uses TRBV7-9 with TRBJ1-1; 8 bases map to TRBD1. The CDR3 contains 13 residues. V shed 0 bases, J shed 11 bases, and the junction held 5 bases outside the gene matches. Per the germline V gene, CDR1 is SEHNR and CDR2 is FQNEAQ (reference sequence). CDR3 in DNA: TGTGCCAGCAGCTTAGCTTGGGGACAGGTTGCTTTCTTT. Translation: CASSLAWGQVAFF.

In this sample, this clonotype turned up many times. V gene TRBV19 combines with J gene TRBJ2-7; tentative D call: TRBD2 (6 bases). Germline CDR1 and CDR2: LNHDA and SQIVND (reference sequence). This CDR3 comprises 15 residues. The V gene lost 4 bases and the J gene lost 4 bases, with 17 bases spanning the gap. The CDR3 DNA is TGTGCCAGTAGTACCCAGTTGGGGGGATCATACGAGCAGTACTTC. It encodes CASSTQLGGSYEQYF.

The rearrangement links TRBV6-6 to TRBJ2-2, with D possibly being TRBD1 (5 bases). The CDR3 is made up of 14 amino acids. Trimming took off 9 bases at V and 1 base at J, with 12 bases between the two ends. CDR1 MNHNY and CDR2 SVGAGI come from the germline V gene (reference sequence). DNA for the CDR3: TGTGCCAGTCAAATCACAGGGAACACCGGGGAGCTGTTTTTT. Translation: CASQITGNTGELFF.

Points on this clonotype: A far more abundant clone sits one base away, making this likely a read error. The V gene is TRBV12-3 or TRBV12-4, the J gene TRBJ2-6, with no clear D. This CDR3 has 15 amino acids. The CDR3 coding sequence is TGTGTCAGCAGTGAGACAAACTCTGGGGCCAACGTCCTGACTTTC. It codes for CVSSETNSGANVLTF.

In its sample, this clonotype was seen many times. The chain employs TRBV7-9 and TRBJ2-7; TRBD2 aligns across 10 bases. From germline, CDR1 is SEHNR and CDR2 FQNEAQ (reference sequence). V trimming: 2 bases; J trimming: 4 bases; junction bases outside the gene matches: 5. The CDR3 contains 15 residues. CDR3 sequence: CASSLRAGGQYEQYF. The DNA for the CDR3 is TGTGCCAGCAGCTTAAGAGCGGGGGGGCAGTACGAGCAGTACTTC.

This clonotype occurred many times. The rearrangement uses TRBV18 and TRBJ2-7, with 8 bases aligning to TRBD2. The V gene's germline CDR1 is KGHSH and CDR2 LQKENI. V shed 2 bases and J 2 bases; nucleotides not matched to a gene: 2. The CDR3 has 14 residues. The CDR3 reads CASSPAGLAYEQYF. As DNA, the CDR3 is TGTGCCAGCTCACCAGCGGGACTAGCCTACGAGCAGTACTTC.

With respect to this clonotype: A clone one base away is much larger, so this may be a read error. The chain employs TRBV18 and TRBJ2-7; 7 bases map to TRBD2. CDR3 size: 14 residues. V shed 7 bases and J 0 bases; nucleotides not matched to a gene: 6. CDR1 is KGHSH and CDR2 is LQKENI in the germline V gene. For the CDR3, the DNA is TGTGCCAGCTATCCCGGGACTACCTCCTACGAGCAGTACTTC. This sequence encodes CASYPGTTSYEQYF.

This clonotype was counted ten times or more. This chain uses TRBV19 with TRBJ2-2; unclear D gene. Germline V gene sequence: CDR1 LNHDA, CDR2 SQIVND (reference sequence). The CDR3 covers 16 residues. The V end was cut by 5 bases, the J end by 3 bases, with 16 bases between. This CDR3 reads CASSLPEYTYTGELFF. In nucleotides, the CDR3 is TGTGCCAGTAGTCTCCCGGAGTACACCTACACCGGGGAGCTGTTTTTT.

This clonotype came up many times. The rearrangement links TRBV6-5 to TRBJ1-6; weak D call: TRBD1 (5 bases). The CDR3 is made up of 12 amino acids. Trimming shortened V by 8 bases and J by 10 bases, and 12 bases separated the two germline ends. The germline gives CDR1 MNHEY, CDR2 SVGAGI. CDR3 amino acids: CASGRGESPLHF. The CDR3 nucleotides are TGTGCCAGCGGAAGGGGAGAGTCACCCCTCCACTTT.

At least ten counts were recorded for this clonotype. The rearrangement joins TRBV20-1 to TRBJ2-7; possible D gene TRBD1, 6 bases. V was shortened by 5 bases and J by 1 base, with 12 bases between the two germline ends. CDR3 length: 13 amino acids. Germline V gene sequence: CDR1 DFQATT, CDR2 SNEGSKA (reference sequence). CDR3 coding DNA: TGCAGTGCTTCCCGGGACACTTCCTACGAGCAGTACTTC. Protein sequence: CSASRDTSYEQYF.

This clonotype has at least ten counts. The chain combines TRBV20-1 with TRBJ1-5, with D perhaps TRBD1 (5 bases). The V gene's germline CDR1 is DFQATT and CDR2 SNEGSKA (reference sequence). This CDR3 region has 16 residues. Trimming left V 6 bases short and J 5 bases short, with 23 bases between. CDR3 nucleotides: TGCAGTGCCCAACGGGGCAATGGGTACGGTGATCAGCCCCAGCATTTT. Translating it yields CSAQRGNGYGDQPQHF.

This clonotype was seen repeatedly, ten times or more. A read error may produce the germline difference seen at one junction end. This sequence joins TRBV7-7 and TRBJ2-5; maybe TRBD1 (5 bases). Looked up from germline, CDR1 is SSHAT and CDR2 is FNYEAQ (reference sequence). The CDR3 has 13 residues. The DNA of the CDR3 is TGTGCTAGCAGCTTGACACAGGAAGAGACCCAGTACTTC. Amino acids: CASSLTQEETQYF.

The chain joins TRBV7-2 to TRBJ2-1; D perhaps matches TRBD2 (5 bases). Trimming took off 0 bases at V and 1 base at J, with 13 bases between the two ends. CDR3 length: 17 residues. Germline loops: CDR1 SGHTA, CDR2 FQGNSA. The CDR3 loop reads CASSLASGGFSYNEQFF. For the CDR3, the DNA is TGTGCCAGCAGCTTAGCGTCTGGCGGGTTTTCCTACAATGAGCAGTTCTTC.

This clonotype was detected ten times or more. The CDR3 sequence is CASSFRSGTGVYGYTF. The CDR3 DNA sequence: TGTGCCAGCAGCTTCAGATCCGGGACAGGTGTCTATGGCTACACCTTC. This rearrangement joins TRBV7-2 to TRBJ1-2, with 8 bases lining up with TRBD1. V shed 3 bases and J 4 bases; nucleotides not matched to a gene: 10. In germline, CDR1 is SGHTA, CDR2 FQGNSA. The CDR3 extends over 16 amino acids.

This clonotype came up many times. Here the CDR3 DNA reads TGTGCCAGCAGTTACGGGCCAGGGACCTCCACAGATACGCAGTATTTT. Its protein is CASSYGPGTSTDTQYF. This rearrangement joins TRBV6-5 to TRBJ2-3; the D gene could be TRBD1 or TRBD2 (5 bases each). Germline V lookup: CDR1 MNHEY, CDR2 SVGAGI. Trimming pared 2 bases from V and 2 bases from J, leaving 14 bases between. This CDR3 is built from 16 residues.

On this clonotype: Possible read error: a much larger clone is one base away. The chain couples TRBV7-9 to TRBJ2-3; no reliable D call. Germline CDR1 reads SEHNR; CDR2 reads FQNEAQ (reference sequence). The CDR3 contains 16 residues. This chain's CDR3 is CASSTPRSISTDTQCF. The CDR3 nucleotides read TGTGCCAGCAGTACTCCGAGATCAATTAGCACAGATACGCAGTGTTTT.

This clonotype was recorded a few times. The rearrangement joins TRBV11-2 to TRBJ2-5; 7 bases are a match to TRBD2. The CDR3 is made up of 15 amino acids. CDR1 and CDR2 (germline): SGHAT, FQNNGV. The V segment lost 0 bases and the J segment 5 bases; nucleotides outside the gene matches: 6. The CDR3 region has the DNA TGTGCCAGCAGCTTAGATCGAGCGGGGCAGGAGACCCAGTACTTC. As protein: CASSLDRAGQETQYF.

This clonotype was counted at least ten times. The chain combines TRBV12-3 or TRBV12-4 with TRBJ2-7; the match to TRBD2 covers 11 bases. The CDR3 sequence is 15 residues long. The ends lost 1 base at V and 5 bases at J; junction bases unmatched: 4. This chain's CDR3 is CASSLGASGGNEQYF. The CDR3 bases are TGTGCCAGCAGTTTAGGTGCTAGCGGGGGGAACGAGCAGTACTTC.

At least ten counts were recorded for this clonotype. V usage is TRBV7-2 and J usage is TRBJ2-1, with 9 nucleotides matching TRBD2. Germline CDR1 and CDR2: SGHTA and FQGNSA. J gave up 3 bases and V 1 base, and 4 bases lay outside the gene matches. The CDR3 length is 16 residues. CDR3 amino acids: CASSLVRLAVYNEQFF. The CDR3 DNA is TGTGCCAGCAGCTTAGTGCGACTAGCGGTCTACAATGAGCAGTTCTTC.

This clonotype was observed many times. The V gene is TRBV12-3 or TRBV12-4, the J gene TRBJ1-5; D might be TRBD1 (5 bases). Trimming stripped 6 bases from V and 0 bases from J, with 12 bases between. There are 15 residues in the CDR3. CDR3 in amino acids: CASSPFRDSNQPQHF. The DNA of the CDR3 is TGTGCCAGCAGCCCTTTCAGGGATAGCAATCAGCCCCAGCATTTT.

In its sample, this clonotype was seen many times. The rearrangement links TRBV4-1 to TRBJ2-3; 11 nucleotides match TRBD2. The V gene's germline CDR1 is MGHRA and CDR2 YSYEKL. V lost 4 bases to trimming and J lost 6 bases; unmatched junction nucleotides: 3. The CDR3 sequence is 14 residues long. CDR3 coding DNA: TGCGCCAGCAGCCGACTAGCGGGGTTTGATACGCAGTATTTT. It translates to CASSRLAGFDTQYF.

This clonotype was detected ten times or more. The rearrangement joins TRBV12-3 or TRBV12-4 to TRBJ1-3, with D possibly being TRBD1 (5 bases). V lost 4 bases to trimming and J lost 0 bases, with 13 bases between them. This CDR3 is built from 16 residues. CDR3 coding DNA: TGTGCCAGCAGTTGGGCAGGGCAGTACTCTGGAAACACCATATATTTT. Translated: CASSWAGQYSGNTIYF.

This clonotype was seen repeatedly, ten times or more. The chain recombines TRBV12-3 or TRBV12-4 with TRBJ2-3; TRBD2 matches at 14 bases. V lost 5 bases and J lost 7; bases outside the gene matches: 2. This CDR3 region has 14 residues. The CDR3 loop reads CASSGTSGGYTQYF. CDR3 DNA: TGTGCCAGCAGTGGGACTAGCGGGGGATATACGCAGTATTTT.

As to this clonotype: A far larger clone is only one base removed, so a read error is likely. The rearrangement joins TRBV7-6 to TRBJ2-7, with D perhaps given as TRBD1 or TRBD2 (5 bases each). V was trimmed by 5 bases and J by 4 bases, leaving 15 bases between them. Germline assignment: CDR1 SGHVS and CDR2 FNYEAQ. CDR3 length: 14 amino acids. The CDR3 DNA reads TGTGCCAGCAGCATTCCCGGGGCCAGATACGAGCAGTACTTC. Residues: CASSIPGARYEQYF.